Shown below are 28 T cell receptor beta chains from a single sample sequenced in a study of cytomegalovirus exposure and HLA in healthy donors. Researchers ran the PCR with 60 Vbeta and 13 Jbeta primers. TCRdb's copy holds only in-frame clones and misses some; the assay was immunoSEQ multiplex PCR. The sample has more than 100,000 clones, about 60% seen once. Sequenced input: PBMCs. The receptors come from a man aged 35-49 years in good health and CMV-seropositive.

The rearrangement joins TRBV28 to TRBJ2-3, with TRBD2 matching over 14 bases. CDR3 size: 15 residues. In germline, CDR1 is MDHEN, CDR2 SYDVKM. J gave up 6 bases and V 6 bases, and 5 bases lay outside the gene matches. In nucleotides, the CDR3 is TGTGCCAGCAGATTCGGGACTAGCGGGAGCGATACGCAGTATTTT. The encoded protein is CASRFGTSGSDTQYF.

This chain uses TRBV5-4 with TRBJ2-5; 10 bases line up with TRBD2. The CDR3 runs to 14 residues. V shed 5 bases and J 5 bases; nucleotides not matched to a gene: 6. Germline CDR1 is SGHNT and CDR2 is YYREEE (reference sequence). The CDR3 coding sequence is TGTGCCAGCAGGGAGCGGGGGGGCCCCGAGACCCAGTACTTC. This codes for CASRERGGPETQYF.

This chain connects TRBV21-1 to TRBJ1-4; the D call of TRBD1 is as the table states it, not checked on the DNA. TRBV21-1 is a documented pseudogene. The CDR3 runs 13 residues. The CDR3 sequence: CASRQGSYEKLFF. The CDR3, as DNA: TGTGCCAGCCGACAGGGGTCGTATGAAAAACTGTTTTTT.

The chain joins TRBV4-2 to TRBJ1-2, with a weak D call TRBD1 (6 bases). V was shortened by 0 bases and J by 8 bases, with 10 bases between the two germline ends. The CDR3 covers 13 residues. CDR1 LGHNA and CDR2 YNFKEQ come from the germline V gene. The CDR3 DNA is TGTGCCAGCAGCCAAGAAGTTGGGGGCGGCTACACCTTC. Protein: CASSQEVGGGYTF.

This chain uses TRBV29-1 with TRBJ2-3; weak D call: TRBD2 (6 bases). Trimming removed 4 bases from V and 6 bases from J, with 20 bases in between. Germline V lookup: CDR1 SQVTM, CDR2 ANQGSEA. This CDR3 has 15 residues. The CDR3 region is CSVVGGAIMGDTQYF. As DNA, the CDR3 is TGCAGCGTTGTCGGCGGGGCTATCATGGGGGATACGCAGTATTTT.

The CDR3 loop reads CASSPRQGSSYEQYF. The CDR3, as DNA: TGCGCCAGCAGCCCCAGACAGGGGAGCTCCTACGAGCAGTACTTC. The V call is TRBV5-1, the J call TRBJ2-7; 8 nucleotides align to TRBD1. The V gene's germline CDR1 is SGHRS and CDR2 YFSETQ. J lost 0 bases, V lost 4 bases, and 6 bases had no gene match. This CDR3 region has 15 residues.

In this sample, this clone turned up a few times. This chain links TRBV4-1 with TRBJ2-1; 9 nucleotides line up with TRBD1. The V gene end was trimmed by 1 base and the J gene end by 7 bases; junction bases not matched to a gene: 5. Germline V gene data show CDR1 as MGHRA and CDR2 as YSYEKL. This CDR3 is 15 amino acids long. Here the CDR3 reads CASSQGTGGLNEQFF. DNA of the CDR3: TGCGCCAGCAGCCAAGGAACAGGGGGCTTGAATGAGCAGTTCTTC.

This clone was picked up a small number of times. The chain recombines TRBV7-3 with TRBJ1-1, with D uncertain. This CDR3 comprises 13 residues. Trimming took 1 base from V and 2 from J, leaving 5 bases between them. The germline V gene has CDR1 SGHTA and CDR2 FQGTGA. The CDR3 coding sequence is TGTGCCAGCAGCTTAAACAGAAACACTGAAGCTTTCTTT. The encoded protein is CASSLNRNTEAFF.

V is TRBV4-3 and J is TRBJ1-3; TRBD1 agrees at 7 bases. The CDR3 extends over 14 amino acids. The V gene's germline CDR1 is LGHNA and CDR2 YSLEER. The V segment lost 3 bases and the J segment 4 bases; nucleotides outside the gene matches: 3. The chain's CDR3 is CASSQQDRGNTIYF. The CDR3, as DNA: TGCGCCAGCAGCCAGCAGGACAGGGGAAACACCATATATTTT.

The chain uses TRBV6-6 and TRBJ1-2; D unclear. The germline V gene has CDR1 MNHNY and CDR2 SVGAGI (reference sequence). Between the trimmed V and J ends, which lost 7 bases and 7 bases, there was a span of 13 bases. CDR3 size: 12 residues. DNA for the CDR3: TGTGCCAGCATTACCGAGGGTTTTGGCTACACCTTC. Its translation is CASITEGFGYTF.

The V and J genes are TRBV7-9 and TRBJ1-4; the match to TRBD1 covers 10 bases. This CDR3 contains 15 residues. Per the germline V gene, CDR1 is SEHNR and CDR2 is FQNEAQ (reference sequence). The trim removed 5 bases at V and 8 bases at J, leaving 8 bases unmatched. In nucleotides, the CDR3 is TGTGCCAGCAGCGGGGGACGGACAGGGGGGGAAAAACTGTTTTTT. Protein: CASSGGRTGGEKLFF.

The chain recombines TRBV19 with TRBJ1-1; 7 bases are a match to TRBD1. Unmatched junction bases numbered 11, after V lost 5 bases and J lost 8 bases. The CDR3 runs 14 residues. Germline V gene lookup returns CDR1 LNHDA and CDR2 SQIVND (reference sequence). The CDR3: CASSSPDRIEEAFF. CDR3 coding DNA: TGTGCCAGTAGTTCCCCGGACAGGATTGAGGAAGCTTTCTTT.

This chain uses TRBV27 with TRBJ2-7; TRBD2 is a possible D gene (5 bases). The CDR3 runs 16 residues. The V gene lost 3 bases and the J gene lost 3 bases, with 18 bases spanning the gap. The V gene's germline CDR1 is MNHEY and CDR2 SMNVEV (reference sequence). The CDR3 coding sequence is TGTGCCAGCAGTTTCCAAACGGGGATGAGTCTCTACGAGCAGTACTTC. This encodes CASSFQTGMSLYEQYF.

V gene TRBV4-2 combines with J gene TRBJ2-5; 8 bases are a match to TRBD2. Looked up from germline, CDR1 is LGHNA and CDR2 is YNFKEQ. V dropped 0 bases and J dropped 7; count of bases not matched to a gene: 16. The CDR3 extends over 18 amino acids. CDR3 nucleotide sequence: TGTGCCAGCAGCCAAGATTCGAATACCCGGGGGGGCCGCGGGACCCAGTACTTC. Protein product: CASSQDSNTRGGRGTQYF.

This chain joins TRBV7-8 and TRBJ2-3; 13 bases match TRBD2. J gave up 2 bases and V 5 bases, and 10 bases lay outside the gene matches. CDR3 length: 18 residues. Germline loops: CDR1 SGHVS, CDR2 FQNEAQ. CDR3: CASSGEPGLAGPTDTQYF. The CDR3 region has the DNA TGTGCCAGCAGCGGCGAGCCGGGACTAGCGGGACCCACAGATACGCAGTATTTT. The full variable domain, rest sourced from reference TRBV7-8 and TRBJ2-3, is GAGVSQSPRYKVAKRGQDVALRCDPISGHVSLFWYQQALGQGPEFLTYFQNEAQLDKSGLPSDRFFAERPEGSVSTLKIQRTQQEDSAVYLCASSGEPGLAGPTDTQYFGPGTRLTVL.

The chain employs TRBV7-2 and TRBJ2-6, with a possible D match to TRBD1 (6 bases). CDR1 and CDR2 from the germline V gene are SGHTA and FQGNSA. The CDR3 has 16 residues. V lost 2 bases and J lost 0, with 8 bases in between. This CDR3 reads CASSLQGHSGANVLTF. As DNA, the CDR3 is TGTGCCAGCAGCTTACAGGGACACTCTGGGGCCAACGTCCTGACTTTC.

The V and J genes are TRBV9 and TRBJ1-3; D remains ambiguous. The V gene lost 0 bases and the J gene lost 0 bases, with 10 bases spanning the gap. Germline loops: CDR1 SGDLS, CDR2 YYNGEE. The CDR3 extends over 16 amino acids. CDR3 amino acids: CASSVDPEGSGNTIYF. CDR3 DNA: TGTGCCAGCAGCGTAGACCCGGAGGGCTCTGGAAACACCATATATTTT.

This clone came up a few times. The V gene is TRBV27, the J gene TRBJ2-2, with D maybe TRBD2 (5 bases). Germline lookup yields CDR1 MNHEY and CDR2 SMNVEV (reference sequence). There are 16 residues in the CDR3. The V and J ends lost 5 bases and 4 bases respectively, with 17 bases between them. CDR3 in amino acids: CASSLINGKVTGELFF. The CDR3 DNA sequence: TGTGCCAGCAGTCTCATAAACGGGAAGGTCACCGGGGAGCTGTTTTTT.

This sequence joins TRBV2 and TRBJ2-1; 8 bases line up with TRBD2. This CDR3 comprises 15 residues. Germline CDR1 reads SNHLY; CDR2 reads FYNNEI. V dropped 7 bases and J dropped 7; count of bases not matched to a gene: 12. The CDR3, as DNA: TGTGCCAGCACCTTGACTAGCGCGGGAGGTAATGAGCAGTTCTTC. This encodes CASTLTSAGGNEQFF. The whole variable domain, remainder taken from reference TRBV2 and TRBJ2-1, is EPEVTQTPSHQVTQMGQEVILRCVPISNHLYFYWYRQILGQKVEFLVSFYNNEISEKSEIFDDQFSVERPDGSNFTLKIRSTKLEDSAMYFCASTLTSAGGNEQFFGPGTRLTVL.

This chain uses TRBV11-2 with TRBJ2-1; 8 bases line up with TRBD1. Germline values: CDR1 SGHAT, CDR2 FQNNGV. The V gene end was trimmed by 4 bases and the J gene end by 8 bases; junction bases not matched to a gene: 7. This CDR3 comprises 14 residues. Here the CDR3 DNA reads TGTGCCAGCAGCTCACCGGACAGGGCCCATGAGCAGTTCTTC. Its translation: CASSSPDRAHEQFF.

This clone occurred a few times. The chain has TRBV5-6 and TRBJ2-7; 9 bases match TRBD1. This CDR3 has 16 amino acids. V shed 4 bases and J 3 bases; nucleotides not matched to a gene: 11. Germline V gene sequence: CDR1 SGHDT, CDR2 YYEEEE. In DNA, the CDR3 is TGTGCCAGCAGCCCATCCCCCGGGACAGGGATCTACGAGCAGTACTTC. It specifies CASSPSPGTGIYEQYF.

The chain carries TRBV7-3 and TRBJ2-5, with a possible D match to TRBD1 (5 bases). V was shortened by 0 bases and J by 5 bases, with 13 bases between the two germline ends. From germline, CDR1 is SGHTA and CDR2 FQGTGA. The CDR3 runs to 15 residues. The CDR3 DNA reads TGTGCCAGCAGCTTAACGCGCGACAGTTACGAGACCCAGTACTTC. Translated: CASSLTRDSYETQYF.

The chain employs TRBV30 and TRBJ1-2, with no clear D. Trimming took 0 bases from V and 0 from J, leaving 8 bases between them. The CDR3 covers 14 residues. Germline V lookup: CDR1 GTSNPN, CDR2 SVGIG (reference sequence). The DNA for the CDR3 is TGTGCCTGGAGTGTATCCGCAGCTAACTATGGCTACACCTTC. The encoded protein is CAWSVSAANYGYTF.

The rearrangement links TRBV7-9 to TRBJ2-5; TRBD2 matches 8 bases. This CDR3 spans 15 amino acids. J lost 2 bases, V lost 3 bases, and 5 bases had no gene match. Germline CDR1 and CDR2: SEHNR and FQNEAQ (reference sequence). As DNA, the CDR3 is TGTGCCAGCAGCTTGTTACCGGGGGGGCAAGAGACCCAGTACTTC. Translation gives CASSLLPGGQETQYF.

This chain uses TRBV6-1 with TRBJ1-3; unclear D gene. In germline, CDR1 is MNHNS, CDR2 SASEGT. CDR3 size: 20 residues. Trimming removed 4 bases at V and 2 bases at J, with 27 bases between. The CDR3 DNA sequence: TGTGCCAGCAGTGTGTATCTTGGCAGCACCGATGGGAGTCCTGGAAACACCATATATTTT. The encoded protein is CASSVYLGSTDGSPGNTIYF.

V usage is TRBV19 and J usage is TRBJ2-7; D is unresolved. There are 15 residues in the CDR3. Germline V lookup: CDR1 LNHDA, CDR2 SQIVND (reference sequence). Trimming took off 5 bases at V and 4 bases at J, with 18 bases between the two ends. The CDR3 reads CASSPFGQEVYEQYF. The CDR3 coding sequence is TGTGCCAGTAGTCCCTTCGGTCAGGAAGTTTACGAGCAGTACTTC.

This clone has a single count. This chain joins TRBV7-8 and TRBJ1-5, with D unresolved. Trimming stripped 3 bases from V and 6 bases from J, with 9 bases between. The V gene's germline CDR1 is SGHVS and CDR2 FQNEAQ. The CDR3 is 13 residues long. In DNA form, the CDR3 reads TGTGCCAGCAGCTTCGACGGGGTTCAGCCCCAGCATTTT. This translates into CASSFDGVQPQHF.

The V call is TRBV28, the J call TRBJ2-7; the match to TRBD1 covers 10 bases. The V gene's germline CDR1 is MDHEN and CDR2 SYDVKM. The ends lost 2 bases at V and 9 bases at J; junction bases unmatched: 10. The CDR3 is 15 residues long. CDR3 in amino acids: CASSLPGQGTNRQYF. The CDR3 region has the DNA TGTGCCAGCAGTTTACCGGGACAGGGGACAAATCGGCAGTACTTC. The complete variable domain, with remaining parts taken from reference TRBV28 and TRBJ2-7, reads DVKVTQSSRYLVKRTGEKVFLECVQDMDHENMFWYRQDPGLGLRLIYFSYDVKMKEKGDIPEGYSVSREKKERFSLILESASTNQTSMYLCASSLPGQGTNRQYFGPGTRLTVT.